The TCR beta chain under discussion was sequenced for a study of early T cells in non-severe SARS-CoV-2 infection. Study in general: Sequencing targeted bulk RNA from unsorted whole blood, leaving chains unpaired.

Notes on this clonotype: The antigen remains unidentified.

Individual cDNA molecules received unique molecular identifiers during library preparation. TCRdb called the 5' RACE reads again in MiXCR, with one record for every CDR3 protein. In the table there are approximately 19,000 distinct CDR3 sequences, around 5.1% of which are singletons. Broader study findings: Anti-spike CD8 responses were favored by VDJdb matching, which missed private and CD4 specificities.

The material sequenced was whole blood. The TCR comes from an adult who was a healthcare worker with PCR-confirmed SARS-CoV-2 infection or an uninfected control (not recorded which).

CDR3 DNA: TGTGCCTGGAGCCGAAGTTCAGGGGGCGCAGGCACAGATACGCAGTATTTT. It codes for CAWSRSSGGAGTDTQYF. This chain joins TRBV30 and TRBJ2-3, with 8 bases matching TRBD1. The V gene end was trimmed by 3 bases and the J gene end by 1 base; junction bases not matched to a gene: 12. From germline, CDR1 is GTSNPN and CDR2 SVGIG (reference sequence). The CDR3 extends over 17 amino acids.